One sample yielded the 14 T cell receptor beta chains listed below, sequenced in a study of shared clonotypes between healthy human individuals. CD45RO negativity and positive selection for CCR7 defined naive CD8 cells, a population that excluded terminally differentiated effector memory CD45RA+ cells. Data came from immunoSEQ multiplex PCR; TCRdb stores just in-frame clones and leaves some out. This sample has about 610,000 clones; approximately 96% occur once, and the top ten carry around 0.1%. Sequenced material: naive CD8+ T cells sorted from blood. The receptors shown here come from a woman in her 30s in good health.

V gene TRBV11-2 combines with J gene TRBJ2-7; 9 bases map to TRBD2. V lost 0 bases, J lost 0 bases, and 3 bases stayed unmatched. Per the germline V gene, CDR1 is SGHAT and CDR2 is FQNNGV. The CDR3 has 16 residues. CDR3: CASSLEIAGASYEQYF. CDR3 sequence (DNA): TGTGCCAGCAGCTTAGAAATAGCGGGGGCCTCCTACGAGCAGTACTTC.

The chain couples TRBV6-1 to TRBJ2-6; D may be TRBD2 (6 bases). The CDR3 spans 17 residues. The ends were cut back, 1 base at V and 8 bases at J, with 18 bases in the middle. Germline V CDR1 and CDR2: MNHNS, SASEGT. The CDR3 DNA follows: TGTGCCAGCAGTGAAGAAGTGGGAGGCCCTCGCTCCAACGTCCTGACTTTC. As protein: CASSEEVGGPRSNVLTF.

This chain joins TRBV27 and TRBJ2-3; D ambiguous. V shed 11 bases and J shed 9 bases, with 6 bases lying between them. The CDR3 has 8 residues. Germline V gene sequence: CDR1 MNHEY, CDR2 SMNVEV (reference sequence). CDR3 DNA sequence: TGTGCCGGTGAAACGCAGTATTTT. Translating gives CAGETQYF.

This clone was observed a handful of times. The same CDR3 arises from other DNA sequences in this sample as well. J is TRBJ2-3 and V is TRBV28; no firm D call. Looked up from germline, CDR1 is MDHEN and CDR2 is SYDVKM. The ends were cut back, 4 bases at V and 4 bases at J, with 3 bases in the middle. The CDR3 covers 11 residues. CDR3 nucleotide sequence: TGTGCCAGCAGTTCGCCAGATACGCAGTATTTT. Its protein is CASSSPDTQYF. The whole variable domain, remainder taken from reference TRBV28 and TRBJ2-3, is DVKVTQSSRYLVKRTGEKVFLECVQDMDHENMFWYRQDPGLGLRLIYFSYDVKMKEKGDIPEGYSVSREKKERFSLILESASTNQTSMYLCASSSPDTQYFGPGTRLTVL.

This clone was picked up one time. V is TRBV4-2 and J is TRBJ2-7, with 10 bases lining up with TRBD2. Germline CDR1 and CDR2: LGHNA and YNFKEQ. V gave up 0 bases and J gave up 0 bases; unmatched junction bases: 5. The CDR3 has 17 residues. The CDR3: CASSQDQGLATSYEQYF. The CDR3 DNA reads TGTGCCAGCAGCCAAGATCAGGGACTAGCGACCTCCTACGAGCAGTACTTC.

V usage is TRBV19 and J usage is TRBJ1-4, with D perhaps TRBD1 (5 bases). The CDR3 is 13 amino acids. Germline-derived CDR1 and CDR2 are LNHDA and SQIVND (reference sequence). Between the trimmed V and J ends, which lost 10 bases and 7 bases, there was a span of 16 bases. The chain's CDR3 is CAISWGIGEKLFF. The CDR3 DNA sequence: TGTGCCATAAGTTGGGGCATCGGTGAAAAACTGTTTTTT.

This clone has just one count. This sample includes further DNA sequences coding for the same CDR3. The J gene is TRBJ2-7, the V gene TRBV28, with 12 bases identical to TRBD2. Trimming removed 5 bases from V and 3 bases from J; junction bases left unmatched: 5. Germline loops: CDR1 MDHEN, CDR2 SYDVKM. The CDR3 runs 15 residues. This chain's CDR3 is CASSPRLAGVYEQYF. The CDR3 DNA reads as TGTGCCAGCAGTCCAAGACTAGCGGGAGTCTACGAGCAGTACTTC.

This clone was seen a single time. The chain couples TRBV5-1 to TRBJ2-1; a weak D match, TRBD2 (6 bases). The V and J ends lost 4 bases and 6 bases respectively, with 14 bases between them. Germline CDR1 SGHRS, CDR2 YFSETQ. The CDR3 has 14 residues. CDR3 residues: CASSPGTGLNEQFF. CDR3 sequence (DNA): TGCGCCAGCAGCCCCGGGACGGGACTCAATGAGCAGTTCTTC.

The chain couples TRBV6-5 to TRBJ1-1; D uncertain. In germline, CDR1 is MNHEY, CDR2 SVGAGI. V was trimmed by 0 bases and J by 3 bases, leaving 14 bases between them. The CDR3 has 16 amino acids. CDR3 nucleotide sequence: TGTGCCAGCAGTTACTCCGTCGTTCTCGGGGACACTGAAGCTTTCTTT. It specifies CASSYSVVLGDTEAFF.

The CDR3 protein is CASSIATSGGYNEQFF. DNA of the CDR3: TGTGCCAGTAGTATAGCGACTAGCGGGGGTTACAATGAGCAGTTCTTC. The chain recombines TRBV19 with TRBJ2-1; the match to TRBD2 covers 12 bases. V lost 1 base and J lost 4; bases outside the gene matches: 2. This CDR3 is 16 amino acids long. The germline CDR1 and CDR2 sequences are LNHDA and SQIVND (reference sequence).

This CDR3 is CASSYTGGEADTQYF. The CDR3 coding sequence is TGTGCCAGCAGTTACACGGGAGGGGAGGCAGATACGCAGTATTTT. The chain links TRBV6-5 to TRBJ2-3; 8 positions match TRBD2. The CDR3 runs to 15 residues. CDR1 MNHEY and CDR2 SVGAGI come from the germline V gene. The trim removed 2 bases at V and 4 bases at J, leaving 5 bases unmatched.

This chain links TRBV15 with TRBJ2-1, with 12 bases identical to TRBD2. Germline loops: CDR1 LNHNV, CDR2 YYDKDF (reference sequence). With V trimmed by 7 bases and J by 7 bases, 11 bases remained unmatched. CDR3 length equals 16 residues. This chain's CDR3 is CATNAKTSGSGNEQFF. The CDR3 DNA follows: TGTGCCACCAATGCCAAGACTAGCGGGAGTGGTAATGAGCAGTTCTTC.

J is TRBJ1-1 and V is TRBV13; 7 nucleotides line up with TRBD1. The germline gives CDR1 PRHDT, CDR2 FYEKMQ (reference sequence). After removal of 3 bases from V and 7 bases from J, the junction contained 8 bases not matched to a gene. This CDR3 is 14 amino acids long. CDR3 sequence (DNA): TGTGCCAGCAGCTTCTACGGGACAGCCTTTGAAGCTTTCTTT. Translation gives CASSFYGTAFEAFF.

The chain is built from TRBV6-4 and TRBJ2-3; a weak D match, TRBD1 (5 bases). The V end was cut by 6 bases, the J end by 1 base, with 8 bases between. Germline-derived CDR1 and CDR2 are MRHNA and SNTAGT. The length of the CDR3 is 13 residues. CDR3 sequence reads: CASSPGRTDTQYF. The CDR3 bases are TGTGCCAGCAGCCCAGGGCGCACAGATACGCAGTATTTT.